This passage covers 3 T cell receptor beta chains from one sample sequenced in a study of glioma-infiltrating T cells. TCR alpha and beta CDR3 regions were amplified from RNA using iRepertoire nested multiplex PCR. TCRdb used MiXCR to reprocess the multiplex PCR reads, holding one entry per CDR3 protein. The table shows about 410,000 distinct CDR3 sequences, with 41% occurring only once. The specimen was glioma tissue, nonneoplastic brain tissue, or PBMCs (not recorded which). Every receptor here comes from a human donor with low-grade glioma or glioblastoma, undergoing nonglioma brain surgery, or in good health (not recorded which).

The sample holds many counts of this clonotype. The rearrangement joins TRBV28 to TRBJ1-1; no reliable D call. Germline CDR1 is MDHEN and CDR2 is SYDVKM. This CDR3 is 11 amino acids long. Trimming removed 6 bases from V and 2 bases from J, with 4 bases in between. The CDR3 nucleotides are TGTGCCAGCAGGCAAAACACTGAAGCTTTCTTT. Translation gives CASRQNTEAFF. Drawing the rest from reference TRBV28 and TRBJ1-1, the complete variable domain is DVKVTQSSRYLVKRTGEKVFLECVQDMDHENMFWYRQDPGLGLRLIYFSYDVKMKEKGDIPEGYSVSREKKERFSLILESASTNQTSMYLCASRQNTEAFFGQGTRLTVV.

The chain combines TRBV20-1 with TRBJ1-2; D not resolved. CDR3 length: 13 residues. V dropped 0 bases and J dropped 8 bases, with 13 bases sitting between them. Germline V gene data show CDR1 as DFQATT and CDR2 as SNEGSKA (reference sequence). DNA of the CDR3: TGCAGTGCTAGAGATCTCTGGTTAGGGGGCTACACCTTC. This codes for CSARDLWLGGYTF.

A remark on this clonotype: The junction departs from germline at one end; a sequencing error may be responsible. V usage is TRBV6-1 and J usage is TRBJ2-6, with D hard to call. This CDR3 region has 14 residues. The germline V gene encodes CDR1 MNHNS and CDR2 SASEGT. The CDR3 reads CASSKASGANVLTF. In DNA form, the CDR3 reads TGTGCCAGCAGTAAAGCTTCTGGGGCCAACGTCCTGACTTTC.